The clone carrying this TCR beta chain is a singleton in its sample. The data derive from a study of blood T cell repertoires in COVID-19. Across 24 US areas, participants ranged in age from about 18 to 90 years. The protocol was immunoSEQ multiplex PCR, while the TCRdb copy is restricted to in-frame clones and leaves out a portion. The sample gives 350,000 to 450,000 clones, around 89% of which show up once; around 1.1% is in the top ten. Germline V gene lookup returns CDR1 SEHNR and CDR2 FQNEAQ (reference sequence). CDR3 length: 12 residues. Deletions cut 5 bases from V and 6 bases from J, with 8 bases between.

The V call is TRBV7-9, the J call TRBJ1-3; D uncertain. The TCR sequence derives from a man aged 25 to 40 who had recovered from COVID-19. The sample comprised PBMCs or T cells enriched from blood (not recorded which). This chain's CDR3 is CASSQNVNTIYF. CDR3 nucleotides: TGTGCCAGCAGCCAGAACGTAAACACCATATATTTT.